The 10 T cell receptor beta chains below were found in one sample sequenced in a study of blood T cell repertoires in COVID-19 (dated by TCRdb to about 2020). Library generation was performed with the immunoSEQ multiplex PCR assay. The table was pulled from immuneACCESS by TCRdb, which kept in-frame rearrangements only. Such tables lose some clones; where checked, under half of the loss comes from unresolved V genes, and the rest has no known cause. The sample table records some 110,000 clones; 70% to 80% of these occur just once. The top ten clonotypes cover approximately 6.2% of the sample. Sequencing input: peripheral blood. Receptors were obtained from an elderly man with COVID-19, enrolled during active disease.

The V call is TRBV6-1, the J call TRBJ2-1; 11 bases map to TRBD2. CDR1 is MNHNS, CDR2 SASEGT, per germline. This CDR3 region has 18 residues. J gave up 5 bases and V 1 base, and 10 bases lay outside the gene matches. CDR3 bases: TGTGCCAGCAGTGAAGTGGGCTTCGGGACTAGCGGAAACAATGAGCAGTTCTTC. This encodes CASSEVGFGTSGNNEQFF.

The J gene is TRBJ2-7, the V gene TRBV7-2, with 7 bases that match TRBD1. The germline gives CDR1 SGHTA, CDR2 FQGNSA. With V trimmed by 5 bases and J by 6 bases, 10 bases remained unmatched. The length of the CDR3 is 14 residues. In DNA, the CDR3 is TGTGCCAGCAGCCCCGGGACAGTCTTAGGCGAGCAGTACTTC. Encoded protein: CASSPGTVLGEQYF. Together with reference TRBV7-2 and TRBJ2-7, the CDR3 gives the full variable domain: GAGVSQSPSNKVTEKGKDVELRCDPISGHTALYWYRQSLGQGLEFLIYFQGNSAPDKSGLPSDRFSAERTGGSVSTLTIQRTQQEDSAVYLCASSPGTVLGEQYFGPGTRLTVT.

This chain uses TRBV7-9 with TRBJ1-5, with TRBD1 identical over 7 bases. CDR1 SEHNR and CDR2 FQNEAQ come from the germline V gene (reference sequence). With V trimmed by 2 bases and J by 2 bases, 3 bases remained unmatched. This CDR3 spans 15 amino acids. For the CDR3, the DNA is TGTGCCAGCAGCTTATCAGGGGGGCGCAATCAGCCCCAGCATTTT. The encoded protein is CASSLSGGRNQPQHF.

In this sample, this clone turned up a few times. The rearrangement links TRBV14 to TRBJ2-1, with D maybe TRBD2 (5 bases). The V gene lost 6 bases and the J gene lost 7 bases, with 16 bases spanning the gap. This CDR3 is 14 amino acids long. Germline lookup yields CDR1 SGHDN and CDR2 FVKESK. The DNA for the CDR3 is TGTGCCAGCAGTGAAGGGAGTGTTTATAATGAGCAGTTCTTC. Its protein product is CASSEGSVYNEQFF. The whole variable domain, filled in from reference TRBV14 and TRBJ2-1, reads EAGVTQFPSHSVIEKGQTVTLRCDPISGHDNLYWYRRVMGKEIKFLLHFVKESKQDESGMPNNRFLAERTGGTYSTLKVQPAELEDSGVYFCASSEGSVYNEQFFGPGTRLTVL.

V gene TRBV18 combines with J gene TRBJ1-5; a weak D match, TRBD1 (5 bases). CDR3 length: 15 amino acids. Trimming took off 3 bases at V and 3 bases at J, with 12 bases between the two ends. Germline V gives CDR1 KGHSH, CDR2 LQKENI. CDR3 loop: CASSPETGSNQPQHF. As DNA, the CDR3 is TGTGCCAGCTCACCGGAAACAGGTTCCAATCAGCCCCAGCATTTT.

The CDR3 DNA is TGTGCCAGCAGTTCCACTTGGACAGGAAACTATGGCTACACCTTC. Amino acid sequence: CASSSTWTGNYGYTF. The rearrangement uses TRBV6-5 and TRBJ1-2; TRBD1 matches 7 bases. J was trimmed by 2 bases and V by 4 bases; bases with no gene match: 7. CDR1 MNHEY and CDR2 SVGAGI come from the germline V gene. This CDR3 comprises 15 residues.

This clone has more than one count but fewer than ten. The rearrangement links TRBV4-2 to TRBJ1-2; a possible D gene is TRBD1 (6 bases). This CDR3 has 15 residues. V was pared by 2 bases and J by 5 bases, with 15 bases between. CDR1 and CDR2 (germline): LGHNA, YNFKEQ. This CDR3 reads CASSQNPGDGYGYTF. The CDR3 DNA sequence: TGTGCCAGCAGCCAAAACCCAGGGGATGGGTATGGCTACACCTTC.

About this clone itself: At one end, the junction sequence differs from germline, possibly due to a read error. The chain employs TRBV7-8 and TRBJ1-5; no definite D call. The CDR3 has 12 residues. Germline lookup yields CDR1 SGHVS and CDR2 FQNEAQ. The CDR3 DNA is TGTGCCAGCAGCTTTCCCTCACAGCCCCAGCAGTTT. Translated: CASSFPSQPQQF.

This clone came up once. The V and J genes are TRBV6-5 and TRBJ2-5; tentative D call: TRBD1 (6 bases). Germline V gene lookup returns CDR1 MNHEY and CDR2 SVGAGI. The CDR3 has 13 amino acids. V lost 6 bases, J lost 5 bases, and 13 bases lay in between. CDR3 nucleotide sequence: TGTGCCAGCAGCGCCCCAGGGGCGGAGACCCAGTACTTC. It translates to CASSAPGAETQYF.

The chain combines TRBV6-6 with TRBJ2-7; D is perhaps TRBD1 (7 bases). The CDR3 length is 14 residues. The germline gives CDR1 MNHNY, CDR2 SVGAGI (reference sequence). The V end lost 2 bases, the J end lost 7 bases, and 15 bases lay between the germline ends. This CDR3 is CASSYAQGGSEQYF. The CDR3 coding sequence is TGTGCCAGCAGTTACGCGCAGGGGGGATCGGAGCAGTACTTC.